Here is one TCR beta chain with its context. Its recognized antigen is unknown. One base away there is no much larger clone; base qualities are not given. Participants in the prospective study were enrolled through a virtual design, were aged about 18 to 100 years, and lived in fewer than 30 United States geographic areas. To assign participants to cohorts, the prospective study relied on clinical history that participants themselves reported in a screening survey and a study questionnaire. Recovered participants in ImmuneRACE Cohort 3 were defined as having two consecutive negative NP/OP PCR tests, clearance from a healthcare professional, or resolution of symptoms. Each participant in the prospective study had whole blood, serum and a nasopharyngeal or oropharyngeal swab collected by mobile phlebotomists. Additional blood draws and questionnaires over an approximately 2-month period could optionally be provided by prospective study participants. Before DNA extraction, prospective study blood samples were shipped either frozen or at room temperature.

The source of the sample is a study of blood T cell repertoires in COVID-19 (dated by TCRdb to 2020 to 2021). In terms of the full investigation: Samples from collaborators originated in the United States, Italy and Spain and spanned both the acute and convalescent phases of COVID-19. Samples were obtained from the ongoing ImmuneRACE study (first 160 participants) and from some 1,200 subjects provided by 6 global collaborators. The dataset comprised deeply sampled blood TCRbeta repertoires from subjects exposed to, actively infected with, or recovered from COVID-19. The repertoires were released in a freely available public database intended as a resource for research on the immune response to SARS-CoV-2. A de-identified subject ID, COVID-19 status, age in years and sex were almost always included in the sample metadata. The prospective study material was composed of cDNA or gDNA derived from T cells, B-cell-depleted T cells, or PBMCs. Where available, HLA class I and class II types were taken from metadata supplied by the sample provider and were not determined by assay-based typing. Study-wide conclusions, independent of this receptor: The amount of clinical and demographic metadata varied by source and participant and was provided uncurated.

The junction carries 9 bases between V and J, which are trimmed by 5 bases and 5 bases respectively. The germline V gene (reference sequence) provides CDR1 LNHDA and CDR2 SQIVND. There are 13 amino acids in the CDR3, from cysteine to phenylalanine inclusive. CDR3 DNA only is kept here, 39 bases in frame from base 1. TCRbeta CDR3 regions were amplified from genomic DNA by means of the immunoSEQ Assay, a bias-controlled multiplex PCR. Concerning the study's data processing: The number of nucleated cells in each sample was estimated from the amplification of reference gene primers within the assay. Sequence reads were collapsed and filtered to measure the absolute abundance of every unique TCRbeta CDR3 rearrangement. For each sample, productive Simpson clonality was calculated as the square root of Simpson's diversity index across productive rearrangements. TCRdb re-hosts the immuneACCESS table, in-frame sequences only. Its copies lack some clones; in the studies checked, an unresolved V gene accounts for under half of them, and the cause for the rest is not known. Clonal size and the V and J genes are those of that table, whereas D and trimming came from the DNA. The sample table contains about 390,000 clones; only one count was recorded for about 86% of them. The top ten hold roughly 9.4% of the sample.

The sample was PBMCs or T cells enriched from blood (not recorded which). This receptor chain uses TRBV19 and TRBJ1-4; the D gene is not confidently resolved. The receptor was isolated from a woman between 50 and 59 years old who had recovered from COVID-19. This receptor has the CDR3 CASSDQVNEKLFF. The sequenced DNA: TGTGCCAGTAGTGATCAGGTGAATGAAAAACTGTTTTTT.